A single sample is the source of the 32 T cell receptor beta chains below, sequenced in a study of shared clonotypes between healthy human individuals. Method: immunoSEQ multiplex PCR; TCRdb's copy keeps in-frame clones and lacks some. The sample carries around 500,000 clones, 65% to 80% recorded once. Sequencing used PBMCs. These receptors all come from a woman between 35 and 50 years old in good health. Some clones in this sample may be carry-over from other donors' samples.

The CDR3 DNA reads TGTGCCAGCAGTTTCAGGGAGACTAGCGGGAGAGCAGCTGAGCAGTTCTTC. It encodes CASSFRETSGRAAEQFF. V and J are TRBV28 and TRBJ2-1; 12 bases fit TRBD2. CDR1 and CDR2 (germline): MDHEN, SYDVKM. The CDR3 spans 17 residues. V was clipped by 3 bases and J by 9 bases; unmatched bases: 12.

In nucleotides, the CDR3 is TGTGCCATCAGTGAGTCGGGGACTAGCGGGAGGCGGGATACGCAGTATTTT. Translated: CAISESGTSGRRDTQYF. This chain links TRBV10-3 with TRBJ2-3, with 15 bases identical to TRBD2. Germline V gene sequence: CDR1 ENHRY, CDR2 SYGVKD. V gave up 0 bases and J gave up 6 bases; unmatched junction bases: 4. This CDR3 spans 17 amino acids.

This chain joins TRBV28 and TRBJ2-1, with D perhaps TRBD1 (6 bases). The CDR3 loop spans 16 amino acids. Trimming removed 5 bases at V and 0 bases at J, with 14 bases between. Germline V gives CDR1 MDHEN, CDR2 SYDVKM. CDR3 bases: TGTGCCAGCAGTCCCTACAGGGTGACCTCCTACAATGAGCAGTTCTTC. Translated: CASSPYRVTSYNEQFF.

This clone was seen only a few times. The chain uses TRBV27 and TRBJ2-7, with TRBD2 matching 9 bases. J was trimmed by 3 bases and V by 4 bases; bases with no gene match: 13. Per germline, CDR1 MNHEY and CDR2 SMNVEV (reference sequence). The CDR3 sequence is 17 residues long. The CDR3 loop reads CASSYKGAGGPDYEQYF. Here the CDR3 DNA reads TGTGCCAGCAGTTACAAAGGGGCGGGAGGGCCAGACTACGAGCAGTACTTC.

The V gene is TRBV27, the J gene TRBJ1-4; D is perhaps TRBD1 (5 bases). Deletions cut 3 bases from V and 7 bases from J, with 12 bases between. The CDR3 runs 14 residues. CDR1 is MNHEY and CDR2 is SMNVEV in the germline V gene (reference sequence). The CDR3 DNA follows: TGTGCCAGCAGTTTTGGGGCCAAAAGTGAAAAACTGTTTTTT. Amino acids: CASSFGAKSEKLFF.

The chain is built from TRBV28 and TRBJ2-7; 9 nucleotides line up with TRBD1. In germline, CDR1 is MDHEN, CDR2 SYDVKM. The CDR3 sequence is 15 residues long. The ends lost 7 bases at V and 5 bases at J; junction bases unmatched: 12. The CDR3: CASTSPGQGLNEQYF. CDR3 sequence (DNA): TGTGCCAGCACCTCCCCGGGACAGGGTCTTAACGAGCAGTACTTC.

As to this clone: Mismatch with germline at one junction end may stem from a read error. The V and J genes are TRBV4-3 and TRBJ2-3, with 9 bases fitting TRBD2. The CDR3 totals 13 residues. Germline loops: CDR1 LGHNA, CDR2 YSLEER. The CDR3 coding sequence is TGCGCCAGCAGCCAAGATTGGCTAGCGGGAATGAATTTT. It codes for CASSQDWLAGMNF.

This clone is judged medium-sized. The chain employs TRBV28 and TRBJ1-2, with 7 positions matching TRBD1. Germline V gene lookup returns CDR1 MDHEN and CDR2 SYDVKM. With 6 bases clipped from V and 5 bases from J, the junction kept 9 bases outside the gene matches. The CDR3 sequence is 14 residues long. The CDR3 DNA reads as TGTGCCAGCAGAACTACAGGGGTCCGGTATGGCTACACCTTC. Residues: CASRTTGVRYGYTF.

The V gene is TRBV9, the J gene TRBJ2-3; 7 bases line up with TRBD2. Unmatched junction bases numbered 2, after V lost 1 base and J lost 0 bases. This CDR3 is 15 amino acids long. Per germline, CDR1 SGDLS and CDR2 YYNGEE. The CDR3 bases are TGTGCCAGCAGCGTAATTAGCGGGAGCACAGATACGCAGTATTTT. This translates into CASSVISGSTDTQYF. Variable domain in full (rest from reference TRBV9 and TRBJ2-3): DSGVTQTPKHLITATGQRVTLRCSPRSGDLSVYWYQQSLDQGLQFLIQYYNGEERAKGNILERFSAQQFPDLHSELNLSSLELGDSALYFCASSVISGSTDTQYFGPGTRLTVL.

The CDR3 coding sequence is TGTGCCAGCAGCCGGGGGCGGGAGGCCTACAATGAGCAGTTCTTC. Its protein is CASSRGREAYNEQFF. V and J are TRBV11-1 and TRBJ2-1; 8 positions match TRBD2. The germline V gene has CDR1 SGHAT and CDR2 FQDESV (reference sequence). The trim removed 5 bases at V and 2 bases at J, leaving 5 bases unmatched. This CDR3 is built from 15 residues.

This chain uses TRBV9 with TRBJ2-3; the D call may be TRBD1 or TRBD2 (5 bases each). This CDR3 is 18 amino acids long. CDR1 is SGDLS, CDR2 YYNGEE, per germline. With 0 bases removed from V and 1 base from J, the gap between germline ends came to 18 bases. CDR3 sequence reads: CASSVVPVEGTRTDTQYF. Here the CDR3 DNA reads TGTGCCAGCAGCGTAGTTCCCGTCGAAGGGACGCGCACAGATACGCAGTATTTT.

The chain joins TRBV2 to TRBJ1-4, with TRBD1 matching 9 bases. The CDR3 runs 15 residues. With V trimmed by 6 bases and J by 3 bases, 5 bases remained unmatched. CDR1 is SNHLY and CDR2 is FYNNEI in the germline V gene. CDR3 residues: CASRDRGVANEKLFF. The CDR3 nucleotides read TGTGCCAGCAGGGACAGGGGCGTAGCTAATGAAAAACTGTTTTTT.

CDR3 sequence: CASRPSPGANVLTF. The CDR3 DNA is TGTGCCAGCAGGCCGAGCCCGGGGGCCAACGTCCTGACTTTC. The rearrangement links TRBV9 to TRBJ2-6; D is unclear. The CDR3 has 14 residues. Germline V gene lookup returns CDR1 SGDLS and CDR2 YYNGEE. The V end lost 5 bases, the J end lost 4 bases, and 10 bases lay between the germline ends. The full variable domain, completed using reference TRBV9 and TRBJ2-6, is DSGVTQTPKHLITATGQRVTLRCSPRSGDLSVYWYQQSLDQGLQFLIQYYNGEERAKGNILERFSAQQFPDLHSELNLSSLELGDSALYFCASRPSPGANVLTFGAGSRLTVL.

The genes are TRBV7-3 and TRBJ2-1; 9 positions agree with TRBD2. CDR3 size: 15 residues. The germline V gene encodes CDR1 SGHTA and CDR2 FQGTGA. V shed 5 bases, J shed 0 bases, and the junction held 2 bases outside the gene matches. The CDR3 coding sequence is TGTGCCAGCAGCCGACTAGCGGACTCCTACAATGAGCAGTTCTTC. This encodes CASSRLADSYNEQFF.

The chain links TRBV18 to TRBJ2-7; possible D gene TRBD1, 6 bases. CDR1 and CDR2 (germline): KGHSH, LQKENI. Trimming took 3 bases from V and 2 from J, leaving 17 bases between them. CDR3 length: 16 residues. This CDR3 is CASSPTGTPLTYEQYF. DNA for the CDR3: TGTGCCAGCTCACCTACCGGGACACCCTTAACCTACGAGCAGTACTTC.

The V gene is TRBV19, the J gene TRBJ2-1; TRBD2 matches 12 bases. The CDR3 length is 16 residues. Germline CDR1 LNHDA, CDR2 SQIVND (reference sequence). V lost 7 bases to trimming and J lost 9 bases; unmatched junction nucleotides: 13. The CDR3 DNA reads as TGTGCCAGTAAACCTAGCGGGAGGGCTATCGTTGGTGAGCAGTTCTTC. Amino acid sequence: CASKPSGRAIVGEQFF.

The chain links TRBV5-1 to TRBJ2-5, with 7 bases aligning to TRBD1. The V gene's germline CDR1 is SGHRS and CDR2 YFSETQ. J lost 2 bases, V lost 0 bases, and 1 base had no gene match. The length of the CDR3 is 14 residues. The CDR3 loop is CASSLAGQQETQYF. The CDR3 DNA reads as TGCGCCAGCAGCTTGGCGGGACAGCAAGAGACCCAGTACTTC.

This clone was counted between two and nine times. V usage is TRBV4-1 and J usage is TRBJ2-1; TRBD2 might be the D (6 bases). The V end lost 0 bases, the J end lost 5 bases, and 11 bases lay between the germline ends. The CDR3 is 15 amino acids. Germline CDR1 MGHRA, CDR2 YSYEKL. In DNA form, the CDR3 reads TGCGCCAGCAGCCAAGATGGAGGGTTCCACAATGAGCAGTTCTTC. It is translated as CASSQDGGFHNEQFF.

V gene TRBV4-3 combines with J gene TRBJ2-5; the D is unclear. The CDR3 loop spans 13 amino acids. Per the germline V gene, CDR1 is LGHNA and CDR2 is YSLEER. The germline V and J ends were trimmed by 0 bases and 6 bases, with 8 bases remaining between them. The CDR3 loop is CASSQDLGKTQYF. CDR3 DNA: TGCGCCAGCAGCCAAGATTTGGGTAAGACCCAGTACTTC.

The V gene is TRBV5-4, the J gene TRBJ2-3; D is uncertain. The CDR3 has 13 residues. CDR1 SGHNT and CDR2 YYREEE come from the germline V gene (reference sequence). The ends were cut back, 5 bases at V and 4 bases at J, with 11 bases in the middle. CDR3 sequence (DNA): TGTGCCAGCAGAACCCACGACGCAGATACGCAGTATTTT. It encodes CASRTHDADTQYF. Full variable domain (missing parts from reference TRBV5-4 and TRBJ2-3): ETGVTQSPTHLIKTRGQQVTLRCSSQSGHNTVSWYQQALGQGPQFIFQYYREEENGRGNFPPRFSGLQFPNYSSELNVNALELDDSALYLCASRTHDADTQYFGPGTRLTVL.

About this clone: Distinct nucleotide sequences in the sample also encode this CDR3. The CDR3 DNA reads TGCGCCAGCAGCCCAGGACAGCCGAACACTGAAGCTTTCTTT. This encodes CASSPGQPNTEAFF. The chain recombines TRBV5-1 with TRBJ1-1, with D possibly TRBD1 on 6 matching bases. The CDR3 covers 14 residues. CDR1 is SGHRS, CDR2 YFSETQ, per germline. V gave up 4 bases and J gave up 1 base, with 11 bases separating them.

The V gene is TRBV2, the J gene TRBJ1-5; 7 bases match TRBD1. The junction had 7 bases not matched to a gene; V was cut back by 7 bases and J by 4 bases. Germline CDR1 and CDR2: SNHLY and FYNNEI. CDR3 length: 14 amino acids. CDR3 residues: CASTTDRANQPQHF. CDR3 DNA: TGTGCCAGCACCACCGACAGGGCAAATCAGCCCCAGCATTTT.

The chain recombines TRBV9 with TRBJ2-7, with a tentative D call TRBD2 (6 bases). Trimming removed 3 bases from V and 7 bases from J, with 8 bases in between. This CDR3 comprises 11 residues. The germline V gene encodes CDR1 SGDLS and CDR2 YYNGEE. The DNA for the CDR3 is TGTGCCAGCAGCGCTGGGGGGGAGCAGTACTTC. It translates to CASSAGGEQYF.

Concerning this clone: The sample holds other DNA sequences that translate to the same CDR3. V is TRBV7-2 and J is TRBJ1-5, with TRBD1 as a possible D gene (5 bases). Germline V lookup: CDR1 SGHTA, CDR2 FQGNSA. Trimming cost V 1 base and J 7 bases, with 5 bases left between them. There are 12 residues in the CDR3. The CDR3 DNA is TGTGCCAGCAGCTTAGGGGGGCAGCCCCAGCATTTT. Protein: CASSLGGQPQHF.

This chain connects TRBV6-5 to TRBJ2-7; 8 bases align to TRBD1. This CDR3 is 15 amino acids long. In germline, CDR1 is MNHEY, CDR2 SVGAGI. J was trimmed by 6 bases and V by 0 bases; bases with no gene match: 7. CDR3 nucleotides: TGTGCCAGCAGTTACTCGACGACAGGGGTTCGCGAGCAGTACTTC. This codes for CASSYSTTGVREQYF.

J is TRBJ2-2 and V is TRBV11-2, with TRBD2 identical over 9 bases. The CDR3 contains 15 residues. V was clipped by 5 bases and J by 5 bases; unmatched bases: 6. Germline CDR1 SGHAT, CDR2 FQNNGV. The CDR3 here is CASSVAAGGTGELFF. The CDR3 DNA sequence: TGTGCCAGCAGCGTAGCTGCGGGAGGGACCGGGGAGCTGTTTTTT.

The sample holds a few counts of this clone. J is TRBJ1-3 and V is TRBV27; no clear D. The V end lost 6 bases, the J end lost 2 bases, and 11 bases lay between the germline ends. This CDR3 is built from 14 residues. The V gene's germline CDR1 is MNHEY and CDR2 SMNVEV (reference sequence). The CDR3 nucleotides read TGTGCCAGCAGGGGCCTAAGCGCTGGAAACACCATATATTTT. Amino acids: CASRGLSAGNTIYF.

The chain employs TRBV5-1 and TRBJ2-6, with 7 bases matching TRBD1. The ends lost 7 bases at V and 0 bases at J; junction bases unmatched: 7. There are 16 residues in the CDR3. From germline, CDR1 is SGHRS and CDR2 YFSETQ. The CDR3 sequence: CASSGQFLSGANVLTF. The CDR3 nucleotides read TGCGCCAGCTCGGGACAGTTCCTCTCTGGGGCCAACGTCCTGACTTTC.

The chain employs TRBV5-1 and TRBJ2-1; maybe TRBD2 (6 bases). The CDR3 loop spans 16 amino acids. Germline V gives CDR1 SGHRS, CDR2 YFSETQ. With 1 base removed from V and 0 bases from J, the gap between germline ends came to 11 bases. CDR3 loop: CASSLPRGTSYNEQFF. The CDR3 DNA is TGCGCCAGCAGCTTGCCCCGCGGGACCTCCTACAATGAGCAGTTCTTC.

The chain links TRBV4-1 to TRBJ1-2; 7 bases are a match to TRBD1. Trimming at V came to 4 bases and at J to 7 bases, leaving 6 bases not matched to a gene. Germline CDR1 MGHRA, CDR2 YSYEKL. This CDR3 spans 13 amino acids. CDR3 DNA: TGCGCCAGCAGCCGATGGCAGGGGGGTGGCTACACCTTC. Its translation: CASSRWQGGGYTF.

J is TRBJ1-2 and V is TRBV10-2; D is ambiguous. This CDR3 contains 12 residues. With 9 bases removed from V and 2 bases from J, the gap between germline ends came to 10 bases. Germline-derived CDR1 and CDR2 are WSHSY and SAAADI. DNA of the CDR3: TGCGCCAGTCTGGATCGGAACTATGGCTACACCTTC. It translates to CASLDRNYGYTF.

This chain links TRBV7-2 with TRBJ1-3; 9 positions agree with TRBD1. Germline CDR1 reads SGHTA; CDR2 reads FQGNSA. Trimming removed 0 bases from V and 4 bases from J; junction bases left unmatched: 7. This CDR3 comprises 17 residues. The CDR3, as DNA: TGTGCCAGCAGCTTAGCGGGACAGGGATATTCAGGAAACACCATATATTTT. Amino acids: CASSLAGQGYSGNTIYF.